These 22 T cell receptor beta chains came from one sample sequenced in a study of CXCR3-negative and CXCR3-positive naive CD8 T cells. With UMI labels, 5' RACE was used to prepare the TRB cDNA libraries. TCRdb re-called the 5' RACE reads and catalogs CDR3 proteins one per entry, DNA excluded. Its table lists some 50,000 distinct CDR3 sequences. Sequences were obtained from naive CXCR3- CD8+ T cells from blood. Subset in this sample: CD45RO-CCR7+CD27+CD95- naive CD8+ T cells lacking CXCR3 (TNR3-). The receptors come from a human donor in good health. Some clones in this sample may be carry-over from other donors' samples.

The chain joins TRBV28 to TRBJ2-7; the D call of TRBD2 rests on TCRdb alone, since no DNA is present to check it. This CDR3 contains 17 residues. Germline CDR1 and CDR2: MDHEN and SYDVKM. CDR3 amino acids: CASSLRTWGPLGHEQYF.

This clonotype is identified as medium-sized from frequency. V and J are TRBV12-3 or TRBV12-4 and TRBJ1-1; TCRdb's D call, TRBD1, is unchecked because there is no DNA. This CDR3 spans 13 amino acids. This CDR3 is CAIRDRGDTEAFF.

The V gene is TRBV20-1, the J gene TRBJ2-7; TCRdb picks TRBD1, but there is no DNA to check that call. Germline V gene lookup returns CDR1 DFQATT and CDR2 SNEGSKA (reference sequence). The CDR3 contains 12 residues. CDR3 sequence reads: CSAGDTEYEQYF.

The chain's CDR3 is CGSGSTSGSSYEQYF. This chain links TRBV12-5 with TRBJ2-7; TCRdb designates TRBD2, a call that cannot be tested without DNA. Germline V gene data show CDR1 as LGHNT and CDR2 as FRNRAP. The CDR3 has 15 amino acids.

This sequence joins TRBV29-1 and TRBJ1-2. CDR1 SQVTM and CDR2 ANQGSEA come from the germline V gene. The CDR3 covers 13 residues. CDR3: CSAFPGEGSGYTF. The variable domain in full, with the rest retrieved from reference TRBV29-1 and TRBJ1-2, is SAVISQKPSRDICQRGTSLTIQCQVDSQVTMMFWYRQQPGQSLTLIATANQGSEATYESGFVIDKFPISRPNLTFSTLTVSNMSPEDSSIYLCSAFPGEGSGYTFGSGTRLTVV.

V and J are TRBV12-5 and TRBJ2-1; TCRdb outputs TRBD1, but without DNA this stays unchecked. Germline values: CDR1 LGHNT, CDR2 FRNRAP. CDR3 size: 15 residues. The CDR3 sequence is CASGLPVSNNNEQFF.

This chain links TRBV4-2 with TRBJ2-7; TCRdb reports TRBD1, a call that lacks DNA to check it against. The CDR3 consists of 15 residues. Per germline, CDR1 LGHNA and CDR2 YNFKEQ. The CDR3 spells CASSQENGAYYEQYF.

The gene calls are TRBV6-1 and TRBJ2-5. The CDR3 runs 15 residues. Germline V lookup: CDR1 MNHNS, CDR2 SASEGT. CDR3: CASSPIVRDQETQYF.

The V gene is TRBV23-1, the J gene TRBJ2-1. Being an ORF, TRBV23-1 has a function that is uncertain. The CDR3 extends over 17 amino acids. CDR3 sequence: CASSSELIANRHNEQFF.

The chain carries TRBV20-1 and TRBJ2-1; with no DNA, the TCRdb D assignment of TRBD1 cannot be verified. The germline V gene has CDR1 DFQATT and CDR2 SNEGSKA (reference sequence). The CDR3 sequence is 12 residues long. The CDR3 sequence: CSARRGYNEQFF.

The chain links TRBV7-6 to TRBJ2-1; TCRdb designates TRBD1, a call that cannot be tested without DNA. Germline-derived CDR1 and CDR2 are SGHVS and FNYEAQ. The CDR3 contains 15 residues. The chain's CDR3 is CASSLALSGAPEQFF.

The gene calls are TRBV11-2 and TRBJ2-7; TCRdb returns TRBD1, unconfirmable since there is no DNA. The germline CDR1 and CDR2 sequences are SGHAT and FQNNGV. CDR3 length: 14 residues. The CDR3 region is CASSVQQVAYEQYF.

This chain joins TRBV4-3 and TRBJ2-1. CDR1 is LGHNA and CDR2 is YSLEER in the germline V gene. The CDR3 runs to 16 residues. The CDR3 protein is CASSQELGGSYNEQFF.

The chain links TRBV7-6 to TRBJ1-1; TCRdb proposes TRBD1, but this gene call is untestable without DNA. The CDR3 runs 14 residues. The germline CDR1 and CDR2 sequences are SGHVS and FNYEAQ. The CDR3 loop reads CASSKGQPNTEAFF.

This rearrangement joins TRBV5-1 to TRBJ2-5; TCRdb's D gene call, TRBD2, goes unchecked for lack of DNA. CDR1 and CDR2 from the germline V gene are SGHRS and YFSETQ. The CDR3 has 14 amino acids. The CDR3 here is CASSTEGFAETQYF.

The chain joins TRBV14 to TRBJ1-1. The germline V gene encodes CDR1 SGHDN and CDR2 FVKESK. CDR3 length: 14 amino acids. This chain's CDR3 is CASSQEEGYTEAFF.

CDR3 sequence: CASSQKTGGSYNEQFF. The chain joins TRBV28 to TRBJ2-1; absent DNA, TCRdb's TRBD1 call cannot be checked. Germline V gene data show CDR1 as MDHEN and CDR2 as SYDVKM. The CDR3 totals 16 residues.

V usage is TRBV12-3 or TRBV12-4 and J usage is TRBJ2-7; the D gene TCRdb calls, TRBD2, cannot be checked with no DNA. The CDR3 has 19 amino acids. The chain's CDR3 is CASSLGGWRGHSALYEQYF.

The chain has TRBV7-9 and TRBJ1-1. CDR1 and CDR2 (germline): SEHNR, FQNEAQ (reference sequence). The CDR3 loop spans 12 amino acids. The chain's CDR3 is CASIGVNTEAFF.

V usage is TRBV19 and J usage is TRBJ2-3; absent DNA, TCRdb's TRBD1 call cannot be checked. The CDR3 totals 18 residues. Germline V gives CDR1 LNHDA, CDR2 SQIVND (reference sequence). The CDR3 loop is CASSFFSDSLTSTDTQYF.

The V gene is TRBV7-3, the J gene TRBJ2-1; the D call of TRBD2 rests on TCRdb alone, since no DNA is present to check it. Germline-derived CDR1 and CDR2 are SGHTA and FQGTGA. The CDR3 consists of 20 residues. CDR3 amino acids: CASSLTDGLAGPRSHNEQFF.

The rearrangement uses TRBV3-1 and TRBJ1-1. Per the germline V gene, CDR1 is LGHDT and CDR2 is YNNKEL (reference sequence). This CDR3 has 15 residues. The CDR3 protein is CASSSSVRLSTEAFF.